This entry is about one T cell receptor beta chain. The identical CDR3 is also encoded by other nucleotide sequences in the sample. This specimen comes from a study of cytomegalovirus exposure and HLA in healthy donors. From the approximately 120-subject validation cohort, which was separate from the roughly 620-subject first cohort, the donors were drawn. Libraries were prepared by immunoSEQ multiplex PCR; TCRdb keeps only in-frame clonotypes and omits some of them. The table records a few hundred thousand clones, over 75% of them present only once. CDR3 size: 12 residues. The germline V gene encodes CDR1 GTSNPN and CDR2 SVGIG (reference sequence). The germline V and J ends were trimmed by 1 base and 1 base, with 2 bases remaining between them.

The V gene is TRBV30, the J gene TRBJ2-1; D is undetermined. This receptor was obtained from a man between 18 and 35 years old in good health and CMV-seropositive. The sequencing input was PBMCs. The CDR3 loop reads CAWSGSYNEQFF. CDR3 DNA sequence: TGTGCCTGGAGTGGGTCCTACAATGAGCAGTTCTTC.